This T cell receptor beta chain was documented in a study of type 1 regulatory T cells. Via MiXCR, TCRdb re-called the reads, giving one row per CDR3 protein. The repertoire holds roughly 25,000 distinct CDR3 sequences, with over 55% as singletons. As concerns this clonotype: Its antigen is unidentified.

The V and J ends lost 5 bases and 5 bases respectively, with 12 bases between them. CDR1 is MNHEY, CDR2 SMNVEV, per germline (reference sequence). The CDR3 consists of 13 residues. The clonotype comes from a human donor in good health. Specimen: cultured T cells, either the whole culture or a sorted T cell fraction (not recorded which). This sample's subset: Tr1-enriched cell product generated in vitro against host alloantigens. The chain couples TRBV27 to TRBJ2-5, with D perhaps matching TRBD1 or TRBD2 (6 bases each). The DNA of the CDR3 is TGTGCCAGCAGTCCGTGGAGGGGGGAGACCCAGTACTTC. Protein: CASSPWRGETQYF.